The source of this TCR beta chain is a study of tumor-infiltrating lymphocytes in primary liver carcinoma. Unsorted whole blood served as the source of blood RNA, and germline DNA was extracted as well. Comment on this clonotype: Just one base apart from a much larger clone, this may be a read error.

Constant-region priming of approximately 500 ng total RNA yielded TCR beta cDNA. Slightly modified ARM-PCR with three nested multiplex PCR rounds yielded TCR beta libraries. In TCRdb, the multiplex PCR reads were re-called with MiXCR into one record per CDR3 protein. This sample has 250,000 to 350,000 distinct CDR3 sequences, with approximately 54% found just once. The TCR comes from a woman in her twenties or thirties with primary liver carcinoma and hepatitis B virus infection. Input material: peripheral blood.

The CDR3 sequence: CASSLMYNNQPQHF. The CDR3 DNA reads as TGTGCCAGCAGTTTGATGTATAACAATCAGCCCCAGCATTTT. The V call is TRBV6-2 or TRBV6-3, the J call TRBJ1-5; no reliable D call. Germline-derived CDR1 and CDR2 are MNHEY and SVGEGT. V was pared by 4 bases and J by 3 bases, with 10 bases between. This CDR3 region has 14 residues.